Each of the 5 T cell receptor beta chains below was sequenced from the same sample in a study of T-cell reconstitution after alpha-beta-depleted transplantation in children (dated by TCRdb to the mid-2010s). In light of the paper, this sample's treatment or condition label describes: allogeneic hematopoietic cell transplantation with graft depleted of TCRalphabeta T cells and CD19 B cells. The protocol used for the library was PCR. Instrument on record: Illumina HiSeq 2500. TCR libraries were prepared with molecular barcoding, using unique molecular identifiers to normalize TCRbeta repertoire quantification. In-frame beta chains were kept once TCRdb had trimmed the public reads at Q25 with fastp and called clones with MiXCR. Rows matching on CDR3 protein sequence are summarized as one entry with the most common DNA and genes. The sample table shows about 260,000 distinct CDR3 sequences, and 7.5% to 9.5% are seen once. In total, the top ten clones hold about 6.4% of the sample.

The source material was PBMCs, mostly from graft donor cells, sampled 180 days after TCRalphabeta/CD19-depleted stem cell transplant. These receptors were taken from a male patient aged 10 to 17 who had a stem cell transplant for acute lymphoblastic leukemia, so the T cells may come from the graft donor.

This clonotype occurred many times. V usage is TRBV10-3 and J usage is TRBJ1-4; D is perhaps TRBD1 (6 bases). Germline V gene data show CDR1 as ENHRY and CDR2 as SYGVKD. This CDR3 has 15 residues. Between the trimmed V and J ends, which lost 8 bases and 0 bases, there was a span of 13 bases. The CDR3 DNA reads as TGTGCCATCGGGTCAGGGGATACAACTAATGAAAAACTGTTTTTT. Its protein is CAIGSGDTTNEKLFF.

The sample holds many counts of this clonotype. The chain joins TRBV5-1 to TRBJ1-4; 7 bases align to TRBD1. CDR1 and CDR2 from the germline V gene are SGHRS and YFSETQ. The V gene end was trimmed by 4 bases and the J gene end by 6 bases; junction bases not matched to a gene: 6. The CDR3 sequence is 14 residues long. CDR3 sequence reads: CASSRQGGDEKLFF. The CDR3 DNA reads as TGCGCCAGCAGCAGACAGGGTGGTGATGAAAAACTGTTTTTT.

This clonotype appeared many times. The chain employs TRBV7-3 and TRBJ2-1; 10 bases map to TRBD1. CDR3 size: 12 residues. After removal of 5 bases from V and 12 bases from J, the junction contained 4 bases not matched to a gene. Germline V lookup: CDR1 SGHTA, CDR2 FQGTGA. CDR3 residues: CASSGDRGGQFF. The CDR3 DNA reads TGTGCCAGCAGCGGGGACAGGGGCGGGCAGTTCTTC. Combining the CDR3 with reference TRBV7-3 and TRBJ2-1 gives the whole variable domain GAGVSQTPSNKVTEKGKYVELRCDPISGHTALYWYRQSLGQGPEFLIYFQGTGAADDSGLPNDRFFAVRPEGSVSTLKIQRTERGDSAVYLCASSGDRGGQFFGPGTRLTVL.

This clonotype was counted ten times or more. This chain joins TRBV29-1 and TRBJ2-2; D unresolved. Per germline, CDR1 SQVTM and CDR2 ANQGSEA. The CDR3 spans 15 residues. The V gene lost 4 bases and the J gene lost 0 bases, with 12 bases spanning the gap. CDR3: CSVARGFSNTGELFF. CDR3 in DNA: TGCAGCGTTGCTCGTGGGTTTTCGAACACCGGGGAGCTGTTTTTT.

V gene TRBV18 combines with J gene TRBJ1-4, with a possible D match to TRBD1 (5 bases). The CDR3 length is 14 residues. Trimming cost V 4 bases and J 5 bases, with 11 bases left between them. From germline, CDR1 is KGHSH and CDR2 LQKENI. CDR3 in DNA: TGTGCCAGCTCACAAGCGGGGCCAAATGAAAAACTGTTTTTT. This codes for CASSQAGPNEKLFF.